Sequencing of this TCR beta chain was carried out in a study of blood T cell repertoires in COVID-19. At the level of the study: PBMCs, B-cell-depleted T cells, or T cells provided the cDNA or gDNA that made up the material.

The V end lost 1 base, the J end lost 6 bases, and 12 bases lay between the germline ends. Germline lookup yields CDR1 SQVTM and CDR2 ANQGSEA. The CDR3 is 13 amino acids. Living in about two dozen US areas, the participants were between roughly 18 and 90 years of age. Clones were sequenced by immunoSEQ multiplex PCR, and TCRdb holds only the in-frame ones, with some missing. The sample consists of roughly 300,000 clones, roughly nine tenths of them appearing once. Sequenced material: PBMCs or T cells enriched from blood (not recorded which). The TCR originated in a woman in her twenties or thirties who had recovered from COVID-19. The genes are TRBV29-1 and TRBJ1-2, with D perhaps matching TRBD1 (5 bases). The CDR3 loop reads CSVEVAGRNGYTF. CDR3 nucleotide sequence: TGCAGCGTTGAAGTTGCGGGGCGCAATGGCTACACCTTC. The whole variable domain, remainder taken from reference TRBV29-1 and TRBJ1-2, is SAVISQKPSRDICQRGTSLTIQCQVDSQVTMMFWYRQQPGQSLTLIATANQGSEATYESGFVIDKFPISRPNLTFSTLTVSNMSPEDSSIYLCSVEVAGRNGYTFGSGTRLTVV.